This T cell receptor beta chain was sequenced during a study of memory CD4+ T cells and cytomegalovirus serostatus. Profiling relied on immunoSEQ multiplex PCR, and the TCRdb table lists in-frame clones only, not all of them. In the table there are 45,000 to 60,000 clones, 60% to 80% of which are singletons. The V gene's germline CDR1 is MNHEY and CDR2 SMNVEV (reference sequence). The CDR3 length is 15 residues. The ends lost 4 bases at V and 8 bases at J; junction bases unmatched: 9. The sort gate was single viable CD3+CD4+CD8-CD45RO+ cells for memory CD4+ T cells. Total CD4+ T cells were enriched by CD4 positive selection.

Sequencing was performed on memory CD4+ T cells from blood. The chain couples TRBV27 to TRBJ2-1, with TRBD2 matching 9 bases. The source is an adult in good health and CMV-seronegative. The CDR3 nucleotides are TGTGCCAGCAGTTCCGCTCGGCGGGAGGGCTATGAGCAGTTCTTC. Translating it yields CASSSARREGYEQFF.